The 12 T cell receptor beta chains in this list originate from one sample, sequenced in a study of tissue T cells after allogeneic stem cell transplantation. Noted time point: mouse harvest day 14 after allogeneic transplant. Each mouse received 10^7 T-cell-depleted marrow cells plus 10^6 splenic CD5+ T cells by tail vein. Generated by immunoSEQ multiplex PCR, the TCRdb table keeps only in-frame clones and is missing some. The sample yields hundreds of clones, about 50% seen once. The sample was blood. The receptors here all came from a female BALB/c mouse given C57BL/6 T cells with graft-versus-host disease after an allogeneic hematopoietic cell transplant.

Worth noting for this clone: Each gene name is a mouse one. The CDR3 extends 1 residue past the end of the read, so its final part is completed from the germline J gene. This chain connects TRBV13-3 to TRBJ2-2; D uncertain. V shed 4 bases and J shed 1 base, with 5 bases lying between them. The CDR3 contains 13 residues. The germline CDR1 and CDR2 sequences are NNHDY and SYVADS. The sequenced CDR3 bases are TGTGCCAGCAGTTGGGTAAACACCGGGCAGCTCTAC. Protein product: CASSWVNTGQLY. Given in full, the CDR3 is CASSWVNTGQLYF.

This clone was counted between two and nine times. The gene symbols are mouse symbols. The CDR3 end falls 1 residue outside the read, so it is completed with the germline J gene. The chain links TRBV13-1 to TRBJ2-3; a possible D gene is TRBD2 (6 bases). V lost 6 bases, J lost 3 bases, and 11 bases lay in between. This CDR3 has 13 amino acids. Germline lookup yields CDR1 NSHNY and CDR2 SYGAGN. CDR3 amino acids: CASTADWAETLYF. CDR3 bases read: TGTGCCAGCACCGCCGACTGGGCAGAAACGCTGTAT.

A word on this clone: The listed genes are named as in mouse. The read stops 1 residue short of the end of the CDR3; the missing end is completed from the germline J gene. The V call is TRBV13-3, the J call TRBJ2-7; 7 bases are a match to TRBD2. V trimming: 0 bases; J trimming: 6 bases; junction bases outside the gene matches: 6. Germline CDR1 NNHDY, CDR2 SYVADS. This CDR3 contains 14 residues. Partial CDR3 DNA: TGTGCCAGCAGTGATGCGGAGACTGGGAGTGAACAGTAC. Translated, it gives CASSDAETGSEQY. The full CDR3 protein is CASSDAETGSEQYF.

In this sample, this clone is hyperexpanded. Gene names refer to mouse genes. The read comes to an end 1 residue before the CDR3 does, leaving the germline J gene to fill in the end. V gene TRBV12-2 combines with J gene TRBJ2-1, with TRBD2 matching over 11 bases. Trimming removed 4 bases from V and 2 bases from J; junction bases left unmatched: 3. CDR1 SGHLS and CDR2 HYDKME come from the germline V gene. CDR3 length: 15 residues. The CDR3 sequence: CASSTTGGDYAEQFF. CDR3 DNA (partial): TGTGCCAGCTCCACGACTGGGGGGGACTATGCTGAGCAGTTC.

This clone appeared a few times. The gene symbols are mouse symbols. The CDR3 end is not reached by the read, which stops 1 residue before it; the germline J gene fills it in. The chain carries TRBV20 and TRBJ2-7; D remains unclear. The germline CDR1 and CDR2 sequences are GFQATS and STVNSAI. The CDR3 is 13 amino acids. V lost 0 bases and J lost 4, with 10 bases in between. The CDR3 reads CGARDRQSYEQYF. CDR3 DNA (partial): TGTGGTGCTAGGGATCGCCAGTCATATGAACAGTAC.

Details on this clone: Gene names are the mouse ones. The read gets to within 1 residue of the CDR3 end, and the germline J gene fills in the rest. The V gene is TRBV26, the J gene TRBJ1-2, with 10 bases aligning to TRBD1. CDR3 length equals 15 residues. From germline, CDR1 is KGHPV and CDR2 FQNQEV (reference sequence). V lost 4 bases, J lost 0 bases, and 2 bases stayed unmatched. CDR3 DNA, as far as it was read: TGTGCCAGCAGTCGGGACAGGGGTGCAAACTCCGACTACACC. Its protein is CASSRDRGANSDYT. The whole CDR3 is CASSRDRGANSDYTF.

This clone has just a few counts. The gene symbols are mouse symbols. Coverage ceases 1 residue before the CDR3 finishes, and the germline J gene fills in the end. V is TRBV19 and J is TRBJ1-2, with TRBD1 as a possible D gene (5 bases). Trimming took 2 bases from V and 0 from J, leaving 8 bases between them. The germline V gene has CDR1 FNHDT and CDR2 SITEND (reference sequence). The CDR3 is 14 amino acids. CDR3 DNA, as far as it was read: TGTGCCAGCAGTATGAGGGGTGCAAACTCCGACTACACC. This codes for CASSMRGANSDYT. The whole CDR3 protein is CASSMRGANSDYTF.

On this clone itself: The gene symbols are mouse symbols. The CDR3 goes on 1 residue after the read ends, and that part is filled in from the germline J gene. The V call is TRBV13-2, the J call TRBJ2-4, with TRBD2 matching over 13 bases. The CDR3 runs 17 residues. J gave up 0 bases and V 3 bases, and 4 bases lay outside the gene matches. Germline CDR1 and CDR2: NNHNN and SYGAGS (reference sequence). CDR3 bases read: TGTGCCAGCGGTGCGGACTGGGGGGGCCGAAGTCAAAACACCTTGTAC. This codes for CASGADWGGRSQNTLY. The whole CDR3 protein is CASGADWGGRSQNTLYF.

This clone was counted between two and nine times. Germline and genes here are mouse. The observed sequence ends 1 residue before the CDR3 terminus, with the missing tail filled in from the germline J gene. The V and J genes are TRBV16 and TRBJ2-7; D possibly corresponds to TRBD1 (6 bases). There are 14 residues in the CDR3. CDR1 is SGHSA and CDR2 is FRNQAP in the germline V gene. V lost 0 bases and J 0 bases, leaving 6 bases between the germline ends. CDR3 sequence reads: CASSLEGGSYEQYF. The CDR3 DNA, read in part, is TGTGCAAGCAGCTTAGAAGGGGGCTCCTATGAACAGTAC.

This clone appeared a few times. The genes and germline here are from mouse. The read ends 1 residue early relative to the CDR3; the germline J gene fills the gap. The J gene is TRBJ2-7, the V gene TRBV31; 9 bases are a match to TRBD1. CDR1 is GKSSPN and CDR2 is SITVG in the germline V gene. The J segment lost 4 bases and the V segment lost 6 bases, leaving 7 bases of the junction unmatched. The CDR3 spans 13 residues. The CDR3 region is CACHGTGTYEQYF. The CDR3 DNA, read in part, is TGTGCCTGCCACGGGACAGGGACTTATGAACAGTAC.

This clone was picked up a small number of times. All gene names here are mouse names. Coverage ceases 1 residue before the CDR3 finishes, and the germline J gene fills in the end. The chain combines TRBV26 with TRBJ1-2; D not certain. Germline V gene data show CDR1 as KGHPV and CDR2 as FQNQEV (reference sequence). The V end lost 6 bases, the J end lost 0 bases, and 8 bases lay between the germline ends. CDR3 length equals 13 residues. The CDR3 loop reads CASRLTTNSDYTF. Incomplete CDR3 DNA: TGTGCCAGCAGGCTGACAACAAACTCCGACTACACC.

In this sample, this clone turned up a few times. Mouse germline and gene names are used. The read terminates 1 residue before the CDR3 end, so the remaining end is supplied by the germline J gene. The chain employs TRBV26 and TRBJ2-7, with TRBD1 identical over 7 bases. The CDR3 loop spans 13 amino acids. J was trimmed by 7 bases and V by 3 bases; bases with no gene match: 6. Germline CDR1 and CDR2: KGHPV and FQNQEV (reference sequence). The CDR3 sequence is CASSLTGAGEQYF. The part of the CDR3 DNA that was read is TGTGCCAGCAGTCTCACAGGGGCGGGGGAACAGTAC.